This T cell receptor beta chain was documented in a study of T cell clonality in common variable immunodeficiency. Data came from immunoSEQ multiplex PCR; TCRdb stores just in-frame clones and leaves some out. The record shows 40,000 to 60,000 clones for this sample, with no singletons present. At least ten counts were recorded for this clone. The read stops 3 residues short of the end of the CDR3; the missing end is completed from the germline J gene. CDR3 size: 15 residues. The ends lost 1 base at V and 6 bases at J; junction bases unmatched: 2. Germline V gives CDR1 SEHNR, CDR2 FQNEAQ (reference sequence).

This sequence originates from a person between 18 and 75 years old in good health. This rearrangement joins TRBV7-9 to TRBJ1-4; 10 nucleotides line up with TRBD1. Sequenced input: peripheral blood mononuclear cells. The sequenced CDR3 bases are TGTGCCAGCAGCTTAGTTGGACAGGGGGATGAAAAA. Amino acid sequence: CASSLVGQGDEK. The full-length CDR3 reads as CASSLVGQGDEKLFF.